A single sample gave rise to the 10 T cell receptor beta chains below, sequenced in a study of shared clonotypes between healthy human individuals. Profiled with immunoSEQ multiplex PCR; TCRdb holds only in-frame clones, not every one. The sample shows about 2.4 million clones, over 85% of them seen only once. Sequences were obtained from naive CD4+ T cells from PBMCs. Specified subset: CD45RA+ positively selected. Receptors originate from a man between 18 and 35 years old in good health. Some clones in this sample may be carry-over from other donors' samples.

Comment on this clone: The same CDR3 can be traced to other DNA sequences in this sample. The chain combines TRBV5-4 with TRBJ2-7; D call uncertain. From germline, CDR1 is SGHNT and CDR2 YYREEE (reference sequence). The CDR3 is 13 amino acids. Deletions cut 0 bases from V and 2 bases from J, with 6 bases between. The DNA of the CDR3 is TGTGCCAGCAGCTTGGGACACCCCTACGAGCAGTACTTC. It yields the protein CASSLGHPYEQYF.

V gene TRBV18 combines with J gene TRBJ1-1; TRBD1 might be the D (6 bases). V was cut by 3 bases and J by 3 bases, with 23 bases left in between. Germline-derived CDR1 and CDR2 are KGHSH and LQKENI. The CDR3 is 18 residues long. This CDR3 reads CASSPLSPQGVQDTEAFF. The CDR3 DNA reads TGTGCCAGCTCACCTTTATCTCCACAGGGAGTTCAGGACACTGAAGCTTTCTTT.

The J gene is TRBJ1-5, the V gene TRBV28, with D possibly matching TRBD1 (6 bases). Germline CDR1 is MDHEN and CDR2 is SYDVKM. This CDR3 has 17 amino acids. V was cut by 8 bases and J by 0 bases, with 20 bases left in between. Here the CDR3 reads CASFTSGGPYSNQPQHF. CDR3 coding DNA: TGTGCCAGCTTCACTTCCGGGGGGCCCTATAGCAATCAGCCCCAGCATTTT.

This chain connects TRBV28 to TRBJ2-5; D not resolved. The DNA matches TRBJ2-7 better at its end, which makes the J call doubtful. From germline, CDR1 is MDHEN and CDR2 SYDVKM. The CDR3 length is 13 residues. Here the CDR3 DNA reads TGTGCCAGCAGTTTAAACCTACTCTACGAGCAGTACTTC. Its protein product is CASSLNLLYEQYF.

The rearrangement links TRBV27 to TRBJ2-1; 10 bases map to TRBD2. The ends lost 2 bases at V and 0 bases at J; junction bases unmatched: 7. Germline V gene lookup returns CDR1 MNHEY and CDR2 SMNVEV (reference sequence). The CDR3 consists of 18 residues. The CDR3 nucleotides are TGTGCCAGCAGTTTAGGGCTAGCGGGAGCAAGCTCCTACAATGAGCAGTTCTTC. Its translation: CASSLGLAGASSYNEQFF.

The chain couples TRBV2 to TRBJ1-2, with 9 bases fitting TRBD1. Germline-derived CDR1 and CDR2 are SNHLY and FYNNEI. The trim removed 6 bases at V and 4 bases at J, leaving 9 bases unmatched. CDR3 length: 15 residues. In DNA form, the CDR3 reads TGTGCCAGCAGGTCACAGGGGGCTTCAGGCTATGGCTACACCTTC. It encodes CASRSQGASGYGYTF.

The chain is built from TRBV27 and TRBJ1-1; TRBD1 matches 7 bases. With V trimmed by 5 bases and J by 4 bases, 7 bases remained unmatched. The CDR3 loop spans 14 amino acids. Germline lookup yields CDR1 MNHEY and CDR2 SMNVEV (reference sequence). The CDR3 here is CASSPDRLSTEAFF. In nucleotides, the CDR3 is TGTGCCAGCAGTCCGGACAGGTTGAGCACTGAAGCTTTCTTT.

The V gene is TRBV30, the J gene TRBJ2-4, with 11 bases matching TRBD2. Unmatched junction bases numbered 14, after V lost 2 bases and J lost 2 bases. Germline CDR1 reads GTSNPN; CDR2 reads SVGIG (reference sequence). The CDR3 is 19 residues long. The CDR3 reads CAWSIIRPTSGSTKNIQYF. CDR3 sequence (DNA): TGTGCCTGGAGTATAATCCGCCCCACTAGCGGGAGTACCAAAAACATTCAGTACTTC.

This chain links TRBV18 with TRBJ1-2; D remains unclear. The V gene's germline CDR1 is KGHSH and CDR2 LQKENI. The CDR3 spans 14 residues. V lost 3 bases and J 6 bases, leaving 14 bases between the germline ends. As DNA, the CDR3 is TGTGCCAGCTCACCGCAGCCCGGGAGCGATGGCTACACCTTC. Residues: CASSPQPGSDGYTF. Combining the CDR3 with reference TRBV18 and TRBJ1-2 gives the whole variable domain NAGVMQNPRHLVRRRGQEARLRCSPMKGHSHVYWYRQLPEEGLKFMVYLQKENIIDESGMPKERFSAEFPKEGPSILRIQQVVRGDSAAYFCASSPQPGSDGYTFGSGTRLTVV.

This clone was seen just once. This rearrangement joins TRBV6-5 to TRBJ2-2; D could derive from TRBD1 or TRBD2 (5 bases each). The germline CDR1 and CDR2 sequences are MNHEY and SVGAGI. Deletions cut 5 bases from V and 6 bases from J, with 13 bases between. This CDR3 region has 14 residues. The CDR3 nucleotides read TGTGCCAGCAGTCTCACGGGACCGGCCGGGGAGCTGTTTTTT. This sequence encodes CASSLTGPAGELFF.